The T cell receptor beta chain under discussion was sequenced for a study of CD8 T cells in Susac syndrome. The germline V gene has CDR1 SGDLS and CDR2 YYNGEE. The CDR3 runs to 17 residues. Trimming shortened V by 0 bases and J by 2 bases, and 12 bases separated the two germline ends. The authors reverse transcribed roughly 0.5 to 1 ug RNA with random hexamers. TCRdb ran MiXCR on the immunoSEQ multiplex PCR reads and lists one entry per CDR3 protein. Altogether about 140,000 distinct CDR3 sequences are present, around 93% being singletons, with the ten largest covering roughly 0.14%. The diagnostic criteria for definite or probable disease, as recently defined, were met by the patients with Susac syndrome.

The gene calls are TRBV9 and TRBJ2-6; D is perhaps TRBD1 (5 bases). The sample taken for sequencing was CD4+ T cells from PBMCs. This receptor was identified in a human donor with Susac syndrome. CDR3 DNA sequence: TGTGCCAGCAGCGTAGTCGCCAGGGCAACTGGGGCCAACGTCCTGACTTTC. It encodes CASSVVARATGANVLTF.